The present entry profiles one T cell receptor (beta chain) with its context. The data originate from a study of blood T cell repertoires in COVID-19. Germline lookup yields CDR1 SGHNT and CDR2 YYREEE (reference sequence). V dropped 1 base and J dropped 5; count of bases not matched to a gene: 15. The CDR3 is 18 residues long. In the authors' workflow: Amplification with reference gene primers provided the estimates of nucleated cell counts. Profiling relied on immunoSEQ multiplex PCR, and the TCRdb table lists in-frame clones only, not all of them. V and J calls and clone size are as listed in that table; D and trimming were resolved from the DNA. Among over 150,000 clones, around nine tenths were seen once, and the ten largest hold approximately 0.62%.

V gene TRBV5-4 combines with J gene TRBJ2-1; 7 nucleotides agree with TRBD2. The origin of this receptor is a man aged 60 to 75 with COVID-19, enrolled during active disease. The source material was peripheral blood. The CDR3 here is CASSLSAARTSRNNEQFF. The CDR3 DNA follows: TGTGCCAGCAGCTTGTCGGCAGCACGGACTAGTAGGAACAATGAGCAGTTCTTC. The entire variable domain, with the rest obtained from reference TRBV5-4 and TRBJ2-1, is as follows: ETGVTQSPTHLIKTRGQQVTLRCSSQSGHNTVSWYQQALGQGPQFIFQYYREEENGRGNFPPRFSGLQFPNYSSELNVNALELDDSALYLCASSLSAARTSRNNEQFFGPGTRLTVL.